This passage covers 26 T cell receptor beta chains from one sample sequenced in a study of T cells in Graves' hyperthyroidism and ophthalmopathy. Authors of the study amplified TCR beta CDR3 regions from RNA transcripts. HTBI primers were used for first-round RT-PCR of the TCR CDR3. TCRdb analysed the multiplex PCR reads with MiXCR anew, one entry per CDR3 protein. The profile shows 500,000 to 800,000 distinct CDR3 sequences, 14% of them singletons. Sequences were obtained from blood. These receptors came from a woman aged 50 to 60 with Graves' ophthalmopathy.

This clonotype was seen a handful of times. The chain combines TRBV27 with TRBJ1-1; TRBD1 aligns across 7 bases. Losses at the gene ends were 3 bases for V and 8 bases for J; bases not matched to a gene: 12. The CDR3 spans 15 residues. CDR1 and CDR2 from the germline V gene are MNHEY and SMNVEV (reference sequence). CDR3 bases: TGTGCCAGCAGTTTCCGCCGAACGGGGACAGCAGAAGCTTTCTTT. It specifies CASSFRRTGTAEAFF.

This clonotype has a count of ten or more. The CDR3 bases are TGTGCCAGCAGCAACAAGGGCTTGGGCACTGAAGCTTTCTTT. Protein: CASSNKGLGTEAFF. V gene TRBV3-1 combines with J gene TRBJ1-1, with D uncertain. This CDR3 has 14 residues. Germline-derived CDR1 and CDR2 are LGHDT and YNNKEL (reference sequence). V was clipped by 5 bases and J by 4 bases, with 14 bases between them.

This clonotype was detected only a few times. The chain recombines TRBV27 with TRBJ2-2; 8 bases map to TRBD2. The germline gives CDR1 MNHEY, CDR2 SMNVEV (reference sequence). The CDR3 totals 14 residues. Trimming at V came to 5 bases and at J to 1 base, leaving 0 bases not matched to a gene. The CDR3 sequence is CASSSGGNTGELFF. The DNA for the CDR3 is TGTGCCAGCAGTAGCGGGGGGAACACCGGGGAGCTGTTTTTT.

This clonotype has a count of ten or more. This sequence joins TRBV7-2 and TRBJ1-6, with D hard to call. CDR1 is SGHTA, CDR2 FQGNSA, per germline. The V end lost 5 bases, the J end lost 3 bases, and 20 bases lay between the germline ends. CDR3 size: 18 residues. CDR3 loop: CASSPNWQDRHYNSPLHF. Written as DNA, the CDR3 is TGTGCCAGCAGCCCGAACTGGCAGGACCGACACTATAATTCACCCCTCCACTTT. Filled out from reference TRBV7-2 and TRBJ1-6, the complete variable domain reads GAGVSQSPSNKVTEKGKDVELRCDPISGHTALYWYRQSLGQGLEFLIYFQGNSAPDKSGLPSDRFSAERTGGSVSTLTIQRTQQEDSAVYLCASSPNWQDRHYNSPLHFGNGTRLTVT.

This clonotype has at least ten counts. The V call is TRBV18, the J call TRBJ1-1; D is uncertain. CDR1 is KGHSH, CDR2 LQKENI, per germline. The V end lost 2 bases, the J end lost 1 base, and 11 bases lay between the germline ends. The CDR3 extends over 15 amino acids. The CDR3 DNA sequence: TGTGCCAGCTCACCAAACATACAAAAGAACACTGAAGCTTTCTTT. Its translation: CASSPNIQKNTEAFF. The complete variable domain, with remaining parts taken from reference TRBV18 and TRBJ1-1, reads NAGVMQNPRHLVRRRGQEARLRCSPMKGHSHVYWYRQLPEEGLKFMVYLQKENIIDESGMPKERFSAEFPKEGPSILRIQQVVRGDSAAYFCASSPNIQKNTEAFFGQGTRLTVV.

This clonotype was counted only a few times. The rearrangement uses TRBV19 and TRBJ1-2; D unresolved. Germline loops: CDR1 LNHDA, CDR2 SQIVND (reference sequence). The CDR3 runs to 15 residues. V was trimmed by 5 bases and J by 4 bases, leaving 17 bases between them. CDR3: CASSPGRGFIYGYTF. The CDR3 DNA reads TGTGCCAGTAGTCCCGGGCGGGGTTTTATCTATGGCTACACCTTC.

This clonotype was seen ten or more times. The gene calls are TRBV28 and TRBJ1-1; D may be TRBD1 (5 bases). The CDR3 totals 15 residues. Per the germline V gene, CDR1 is MDHEN and CDR2 is SYDVKM. The V end lost 4 bases, the J end lost 3 bases, and 15 bases lay between the germline ends. The CDR3 DNA reads TGTGCCAGCAGTTCCTACACAGGAGGGTACACTGAAGCTTTCTTT. As protein: CASSSYTGGYTEAFF.

This clonotype showed up just a few times. J is TRBJ1-2 and V is TRBV18, with 7 bases matching TRBD1. Germline assignment: CDR1 KGHSH and CDR2 LQKENI. J was trimmed by 8 bases and V by 3 bases; bases with no gene match: 12. The CDR3 sequence is 15 residues long. DNA of the CDR3: TGTGCCAGCTCACCGTGGACAGGACTATTTGACGGCTACACCTTC. Protein product: CASSPWTGLFDGYTF.

This clonotype has ten or more counts. This chain uses TRBV7-2 with TRBJ2-5; 15 bases fit TRBD2. Trimming took 1 base from V and 4 from J; bases not matched to a gene: 10. This CDR3 has 19 residues. Germline CDR1 is SGHTA and CDR2 is FQGNSA. CDR3 nucleotide sequence: TGTGCCAGCAGCTTAGACGGCTGGACTAGCGGGAGGGGGCGAGAGACCCAGTACTTC. This sequence encodes CASSLDGWTSGRGRETQYF.

In this sample, this clonotype turned up many times. The V and J genes are TRBV18 and TRBJ2-7; 7 bases line up with TRBD1. Germline lookup yields CDR1 KGHSH and CDR2 LQKENI. The V gene end was trimmed by 6 bases and the J gene end by 6 bases; junction bases not matched to a gene: 14. The CDR3 is made up of 15 amino acids. The DNA for the CDR3 is TGTGCCAGCTCGCCCACCGCGACAGGGCCGAGCGAGCAGTACTTC. This encodes CASSPTATGPSEQYF.

The chain links TRBV6-2 or TRBV6-3 to TRBJ2-2; TRBD2 agrees at 8 bases. The CDR3 contains 15 residues. Germline CDR1 is MNHEY and CDR2 is SVGEGT. Unmatched junction bases numbered 8, after V lost 6 bases and J lost 5 bases. The CDR3 DNA reads as TGTGCCAGCAGGCCAGGGGCGGGAGGAACCGGGGAGCTGTTTTTT. Its protein is CASRPGAGGTGELFF.

This clonotype was picked up many times. This chain links TRBV12-3 or TRBV12-4 with TRBJ2-1, with TRBD1 matching 7 bases. The length of the CDR3 is 14 residues. J was trimmed by 4 bases and V by 6 bases; bases with no gene match: 6. The CDR3 DNA reads as TGTGCCAGCAGGAACAGGGGTAGATACAATGAGCAGTTCTTC. Its translation is CASRNRGRYNEQFF.

This clonotype came up many times. This chain uses TRBV7-9 with TRBJ2-7; perhaps TRBD1 as D (6 bases). Germline assignment: CDR1 SEHNR and CDR2 FQNEAQ (reference sequence). V lost 5 bases, J lost 5 bases, and 13 bases lay in between. The CDR3 runs to 13 residues. The CDR3 coding sequence is TGTGCCAGCAGCCCAGTGGGGGCCCACGAGCAGTACTTC. It is translated as CASSPVGAHEQYF. The full variable domain, its missing parts supplied by reference TRBV7-9 and TRBJ2-7, is DTGVSQNPRHKITKRGQNVTFRCDPISEHNRLYWYRQTLGQGPEFLTYFQNEAQLEKSRLLSDRFSAERPKGSFSTLEIQRTEQGDSAMYLCASSPVGAHEQYFGPGTRLTVT.

In this sample, this clonotype turned up many times. The chain carries TRBV20-1 and TRBJ2-1; 9 bases are a match to TRBD2. Per germline, CDR1 DFQATT and CDR2 SNEGSKA (reference sequence). CDR3 length: 13 residues. The J segment lost 6 bases and the V segment lost 6 bases, leaving 6 bases of the junction unmatched. The CDR3 here is CSALAGAGNEQFF. CDR3 nucleotides: TGCAGTGCCTTAGCGGGAGCCGGCAATGAGCAGTTCTTC.

This chain uses TRBV19 with TRBJ2-2, with 7 bases fitting TRBD2. Trimming cost V 8 bases and J 1 base; bases outside gene matches: 10. This CDR3 region has 16 residues. CDR1 is LNHDA and CDR2 is SQIVND in the germline V gene (reference sequence). The CDR3 region has the DNA TGTGCCAGTCAAATTAAGGGAGGGTTGAACACCGGGGAGCTGTTTTTT. This translates into CASQIKGGLNTGELFF.

This clonotype showed up many times. The chain links TRBV5-1 to TRBJ2-7; D might be TRBD2 (5 bases). The CDR3 spans 14 residues. V shed 2 bases and J shed 0 bases, with 9 bases lying between them. Germline CDR1 and CDR2: SGHRS and YFSETQ. CDR3 sequence: CASSLSGISYEQYF. The CDR3 region has the DNA TGCGCCAGCAGCTTATCGGGAATCTCCTACGAGCAGTACTTC. The variable domain in full, completed from reference TRBV5-1 and TRBJ2-7, reads KAGVTQTPRYLIKTRGQQVTLSCSPISGHRSVSWYQQTPGQGLQFLFEYFSETQRNKGNFPGRFSGRQFSNSRSEMNVSTLELGDSALYLCASSLSGISYEQYFGPGTRLTVT.

This clonotype came up many times. This chain joins TRBV7-9 and TRBJ1-1, with D hard to call. The germline V gene has CDR1 SEHNR and CDR2 FQNEAQ (reference sequence). CDR3 length: 13 amino acids. V gave up 3 bases and J gave up 6 bases, with 11 bases separating them. CDR3 region: CASSLGPESEAFF. For the CDR3, the DNA is TGTGCCAGCAGCTTGGGCCCCGAGTCTGAAGCTTTCTTT. Filled out from reference TRBV7-9 and TRBJ1-1, the complete variable domain reads DTGVSQNPRHKITKRGQNVTFRCDPISEHNRLYWYRQTLGQGPEFLTYFQNEAQLEKSRLLSDRFSAERPKGSFSTLEIQRTEQGDSAMYLCASSLGPESEAFFGQGTRLTVV.

Worth noting for this clonotype: At one of its ends the junction is not consistent with the germline gene, which may arise from a read error. This chain connects TRBV6-2 or TRBV6-3 to TRBJ2-2; D is possibly TRBD1 or TRBD2 (5 bases each). This CDR3 region has 13 residues. Germline CDR1 and CDR2: MNHEY and SVGEGT. CDR3 DNA sequence: TGTGCCGGACAAACCACTAGGACCGGGGAGCTGTCTTTT. Translated, it gives CAGQTTRTGELSF.

This clonotype occurred a few times. This chain joins TRBV29-1 and TRBJ2-1, with D perhaps TRBD2 (5 bases). The germline gives CDR1 SQVTM, CDR2 ANQGSEA. CDR3 length: 15 residues. V lost 4 bases and J 0 bases, leaving 13 bases between the germline ends. This chain's CDR3 is CSVVGVSSSYNEQFF. DNA for the CDR3: TGCAGCGTTGTGGGAGTCTCGAGCTCCTACAATGAGCAGTTCTTC.

This clonotype has a handful of counts. V is TRBV12-3 or TRBV12-4 and J is TRBJ2-1; 12 nucleotides agree with TRBD2. Losses at the gene ends were 6 bases for V and 7 bases for J; bases not matched to a gene: 10. The CDR3 is 16 residues long. The CDR3 spells CASRDTAGTSGNEQFF. CDR3 nucleotide sequence: TGTGCCAGCAGAGATACTGCCGGGACTAGCGGGAATGAGCAGTTCTTC.

This clonotype has a count of ten or more. The V call is TRBV4-1, the J call TRBJ1-6; TRBD1 aligns across 8 bases. CDR3 size: 15 residues. Per the germline V gene, CDR1 is MGHRA and CDR2 is YSYEKL. Trimming removed 0 bases from V and 8 bases from J; junction bases left unmatched: 3. For the CDR3, the DNA is TGCGCCAGCAGCCAAGATGACAGGGGTTATTCACCCCTCCACTTT. This codes for CASSQDDRGYSPLHF.

This clonotype was counted ten times or more. The chain couples TRBV30 to TRBJ1-2, with D perhaps matching TRBD1 (6 bases). This CDR3 spans 13 amino acids. V was cut by 4 bases and J by 0 bases, with 9 bases left in between. The germline V gene encodes CDR1 GTSNPN and CDR2 SVGIG (reference sequence). The DNA of the CDR3 is TGTGCCTGGACAGGGGAAGCTAACTATGGCTACACCTTC. This codes for CAWTGEANYGYTF.

There are many counts of this clonotype. The chain couples TRBV5-1 to TRBJ1-1; TRBD1 might be the D (6 bases). The germline V and J ends were trimmed by 4 bases and 0 bases, with 13 bases remaining between them. Germline V CDR1 and CDR2: SGHRS, YFSETQ. This CDR3 is 15 amino acids long. This CDR3 reads CASSRVWGLNTEAFF. The DNA for the CDR3 is TGCGCCAGCAGCCGGGTTTGGGGGCTGAACACTGAAGCTTTCTTT.

In this sample, this clonotype turned up many times. CDR3 amino acids: CASIAYAGGPYEQYF. The CDR3 nucleotides are TGTGCCAGCATAGCTTACGCGGGAGGGCCTTACGAGCAGTACTTC. The rearrangement links TRBV11-2 to TRBJ2-7, with TRBD2 matching 9 bases. The ends lost 7 bases at V and 4 bases at J; junction bases unmatched: 11. Germline V CDR1 and CDR2: SGHAT, FQNNGV. This CDR3 is built from 15 residues.

This chain uses TRBV14 with TRBJ2-5, with 7 bases fitting TRBD1. CDR1 and CDR2 (germline): SGHDN, FVKESK. The junction had 7 bases not matched to a gene; V was cut back by 3 bases and J by 9 bases. The CDR3 covers 13 residues. The CDR3 DNA reads as TGTGCCAGCAGCCACGACAGGGCCAAGGCCCAGTACTTC. Translated, it gives CASSHDRAKAQYF.

Regarding this clonotype: A read error is possible here, since a much larger clone lies one base away. The CDR3, as DNA: TGTGCCAGCAGTGACCCAGTGGAGACCCAGTACTTC. Its protein product is CASSDPVETQYF. The chain links TRBV27 to TRBJ2-5; D not certain. Germline CDR1 reads MNHEY; CDR2 reads SMNVEV (reference sequence). The V end was cut by 5 bases, the J end by 5 bases, with 9 bases between. This CDR3 is 12 amino acids long.